This T cell receptor (beta chain) appears in the sequencing data of a study of regulatory T cells in long-lasting Graves disease. CDR3 length: 15 amino acids. The J segment lost 5 bases and the V segment lost 1 base, leaving 5 bases of the junction unmatched. CDR1 and CDR2 (germline): SGHVS, FNYEAQ. Time point specified: persistent/refractory GD, antithyroid drugs over 5 years with positive TRAb. The TCR library used RNA extracted from PBMCs. Library construction for TCR beta used iRepertoire HTBI primers and Arm-PCR of CDR3 regions. MiXCR, applied by TCRdb to the multiplex PCR reads, yields one record per CDR3 protein. The sample shows almost 350,000 distinct CDR3 sequences, around 20% of them seen only once.

Source: peripheral blood mononuclear cells (PBMCs), taken when the disease was refractory, from a patient treated with antithyroid drugs. The clonotype originates from a female donor with Graves disease. The V and J genes are TRBV7-6 and TRBJ2-7; 10 bases match TRBD1. CDR3 sequence (DNA): TGTGCCAGCAGCTTAGACCGGGACAGGGGACACGAGCAGTACTTC. Translating gives CASSLDRDRGHEQYF.